This is a list of T cell receptor beta chains from one sample in a study of blood T cell repertoires in COVID-19. Some clones are missing from TCRdb's copy, which holds only in-frame ones; the method was immunoSEQ multiplex PCR. The data show 95,000 to 100,000 clones, about 90% seen once. Sequenced input: peripheral blood. Receptors were obtained from a human donor with COVID-19, enrolled during active disease. The donor label of this sample is uncertain. The CDR3 runs from the conserved cysteine through the conserved F or W. D genes are given only for firm matches. Part of the rows lack a size; the others show once, few, many or a class for expanded clones.

>.|TRBJ1-3|14|TRBD1|TRBV18
TGTGCCAGCTCGGAAGGGACAGATTTAAACACCATATATTTT
CASSEGTDLNTIYF
>.|TRBJ2-3|15|TRBD2|TRBV7-2
TGTGCCAGCAGCCGTACTAGCGCGGGCGTTGATACGCAGTATTTT
CASSRTSAGVDTQYF
>.|TRBJ2-1|16|TRBD2|TRBV15
TGTGCCACCAGCTCCATTACGGGGGGGCCTTACAATGAGCAGTTCTTC
CATSSITGGPYNEQFF
>.|TRBJ1-3|16|TRBD1|TRBV5-4
TGTGCCAGCAGCTTTGACGGGCAGGGGGATAGCAACACCATATATTTT
CASSFDGQGDSNTIYF
>.|TRBJ2-5|11|.|TRBV12-3/TRBV12-4
TGTGCCAGCAGTCCCAGAGAGACCCAGTACTTC
CASSPRETQYF
>.|TRBJ1-1|13|.|TRBV10-2
TGCGCCAGCAGTGAGGAGGGTCGAACTGAAGCTTTCTTT
CASSEEGRTEAFF
>.|TRBJ2-4|13|.|TRBV3-1/TRBV3-2
TGTGCCAGCAGCCCTTCAGGTGTGGACATTCAGTACTTC
CASSPSGVDIQYF
>.|TRBJ2-5|16|TRBD2|TRBV18
TGTGCCAGCTCACCAGGGACTAGCGGAGGCCTGGGGACCCAGTACTTC
CASSPGTSGGLGTQYF
>.|TRBJ1-2|12|.|TRBV30
TGTGCCTGGAGTGTCCAGGGCAGTGGCTACACCTTC
CAWSVQGSGYTF
>.|TRBJ1-4|15|.|TRBV18
TGTGCCAGCTCACCACTACAGGACAGCTATGAAAAACTGTTTTTT
CASSPLQDSYEKLFF
>once|TRBJ2-7|14|TRBD2|TRBV18
TGTGCCAGCTCACCACGGCGGGAGGGCTACGAGCAGTACTTC
CASSPRREGYEQYF
>.|TRBJ2-1|15|TRBD1|TRBV5-1
TGCGCCAGCAGCCTAGGGACAGGCTCCTACAATGAGCAGTTCTTC
CASSLGTGSYNEQFF
>.|TRBJ1-5|12|.|TRBV19
TGTGCCAGTACGGGGGGCAGTCAGCCCCAGCATTTT
CASTGGSQPQHF
>.|TRBJ2-1|16|TRBD2|TRBV10-3
TGTGCCATCAGTGACACCGGGACTAGCGGGGTTAATGAGCAGTTCTTC
CAISDTGTSGVNEQFF
>.|TRBJ1-1|14|.|TRBV2
TGTGCCAGCAGTGCACAGGGAAGAGAAACTGAAGCTTTCTTT
CASSAQGRETEAFF
>.|TRBJ2-3|13|.|TRBV5-4
TGTGCCAGCAGCCAGAAAGCGGAAGATACGCAGTATTTT
CASSQKAEDTQYF
>.|TRBJ2-3|13|TRBD1|TRBV27
TGTGCCAGCAGTTGGACAGGGGCAGATACGCAGTATTTT
CASSWTGADTQYF
>once|TRBJ2-3|17|.|TRBV3-1/TRBV3-2
TGTGCCAGCAGCCGCGGGCCCCCCGGGACTAGCACAGATACGCAGTATTTT
CASSRGPPGTSTDTQYF
>.|TRBJ2-7|13|TRBD1|TRBV5-4
TGTGCCAGCAGCTTTCAGGGGGCATCCGTAGAGTACTTC
CASSFQGASVEYF
>.|TRBJ1-1|13|.|TRBV5-1
TGCGCCAGCAGCCCCCAGGGGAACACTGAAGCTTTCTTT
CASSPQGNTEAFF
>.|TRBJ1-2|13|.|TRBV6-6
TGTGCCAGTACACAGGGATTTTGGTATGGCTACACCTTC
CASTQGFWYGYTF
>.|TRBJ1-5|15|.|TRBV7-9
TGTGCCAGCAGCTTTGAGGGCGGTGGCAATCAGCCCCAGCATTTT
CASSFEGGGNQPQHF
>.|TRBJ2-2|13|.|TRBV7-3
TGTGCCAGCAGCGCCGGGAACACCGGGGAGCTGTTTTTT
CASSAGNTGELFF
>.|TRBJ2-1|14|TRBD1|TRBV5-4
TGTGCCAGCAGCCGGGACAGCTCCTACAATGAGCAGTTCTTC
CASSRDSSYNEQFF
>few|TRBJ1-5|21|TRBD1|TRBV24-1
TGTGCCACCAGTGATTGGCCGCCGATGACAGGGGTGGAGGGGAGCAATCAGCCCCAGCATTTT
CATSDWPPMTGVEGSNQPQHF
>.|TRBJ2-7|14|.|TRBV28
TGTGCCAGCAGTTTATGGGCCTCGTCGGGCGAGCAGTACTTC
CASSLWASSGEQYF
>.|TRBJ2-1|13|.|TRBV29-1
TGCAGCGTTGAAAAAGGAGCTACGGGTGAGCAGTTCTTC
CSVEKGATGEQFF
>.|TRBJ2-3|16|TRBD1|TRBV25-1
TGTGCCAGCAGTGAAAATGGACAGGGCAACACAGATACGCAGTATTTT
CASSENGQGNTDTQYF
>.|TRBJ1-4|14|TRBD1|TRBV5-1
TGCGCCAGCAGCTTGGAGACAGGGCTAAGAAAACTGTTTTTT
CASSLETGLRKLFF
>.|TRBJ2-3|16|TRBD1|TRBV11-2
TGTGCCAGCAGTCCCGGGACAGGGGGCTTCGGGGATACGCAGTATTTT
CASSPGTGGFGDTQYF
>.|TRBJ1-2|13|.|TRBV5-7
TGTGCCAGCAGTTGGGACACCCACTATGGCTACACCTTC
CASSWDTHYGYTF
>.|TRBJ2-2|14|.|TRBV30
TGTGCCTGGAGTGAGCAAGGGGGCACCGGGGAGCTGTTTTTT
CAWSEQGGTGELFF
>once|TRBJ1-5|15|TRBD1|TRBV19
TGTGCCAGTAGTCGGGACAGGGTGAGCAATCAGCCCCAGCATTTT
CASSRDRVSNQPQHF
>.|TRBJ1-6|16|TRBD1|TRBV7-8
TGTGCCAGCAGCTTCCGAAACGGACAGGGTAATTCACCCCTCCACTTT
CASSFRNGQGNSPLHF
>.|TRBJ2-1|14|.|TRBV6-5
TGTGCCAGCAGTTACTCCACCAGTCACAATGAGCAGTTCTTC
CASSYSTSHNEQFF
>.|TRBJ2-1|17|TRBD2|TRBV5-1
TGCGCCAGCAGCTCGGGACTAGCGGGAGCGGGCTACAATGAGCAGTTCTTC
CASSSGLAGAGYNEQFF
>.|TRBJ1-1|14|.|TRBV7-9
TGTGCCAGCAGCCCCATGGGCGGGTTCACTGAAGCTTTCTTT
CASSPMGGFTEAFF
>.|TRBJ2-5|16|.|TRBV18
TGTGCCAGCTCACCTAGGCCGATAGCGGAACAAGAGACCCAGTACTTC
CASSPRPIAEQETQYF
>.|TRBJ1-5|14|.|TRBV6-5
TGTGCCAGCAGTATGGACTCTTCAAATCAGCCCCAGCATTTT
CASSMDSSNQPQHF
>.|TRBJ1-4|14|TRBD1|TRBV6-6
TGTGCCAGCAGTTTCGGACAGGTCGGTGAAAAACTGTTTTTT
CASSFGQVGEKLFF
>.|TRBJ1-1|14|.|TRBV7-9
TGTGCCAGCAGCTTACTCGACAGGTACTCTGAAGCTTTCTTT
CASSLLDRYSEAFF
>.|TRBJ1-1|14|.|TRBV10-3
TGTGCCATCAGTGAGAAACAGGCGAACACTGAAGCTTTCTTT
CAISEKQANTEAFF
>.|TRBJ2-7|16|TRBD1|TRBV5-6
TGTGCCAGCAGCCCAAACCCCGGGACAGGGTTGGACGAGCAGTACTTC
CASSPNPGTGLDEQYF
>.|TRBJ1-1|12|TRBD1|TRBV6-5
TGTGCCAGCAGAAACAGGGGGACTGAAGCTTTCTTT
CASRNRGTEAFF
>.|TRBJ1-5|15|TRBD1|TRBV18
TGTGCCAGCTCATCTGACAGGGGGGGCAATCAGCCCCAGCATTTT
CASSSDRGGNQPQHF
>.|TRBJ2-7|15|TRBD2|TRBV6-5
TGTGCCAGCAGACCCGGGACTAGCGGGGGGGCAAAGCAGTACTTC
CASRPGTSGGAKQYF